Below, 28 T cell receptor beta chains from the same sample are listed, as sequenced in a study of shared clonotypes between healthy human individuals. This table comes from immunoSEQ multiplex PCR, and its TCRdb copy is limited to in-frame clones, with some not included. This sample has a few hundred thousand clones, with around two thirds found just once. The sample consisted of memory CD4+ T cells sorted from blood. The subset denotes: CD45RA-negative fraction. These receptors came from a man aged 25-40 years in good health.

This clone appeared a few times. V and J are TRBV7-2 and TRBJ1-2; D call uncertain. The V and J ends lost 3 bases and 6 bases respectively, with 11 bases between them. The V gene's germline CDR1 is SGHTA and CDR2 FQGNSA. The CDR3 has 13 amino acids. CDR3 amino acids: CASSFLGTDGYTF. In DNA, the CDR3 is TGTGCCAGCAGCTTTCTTGGTACGGATGGCTACACCTTC.

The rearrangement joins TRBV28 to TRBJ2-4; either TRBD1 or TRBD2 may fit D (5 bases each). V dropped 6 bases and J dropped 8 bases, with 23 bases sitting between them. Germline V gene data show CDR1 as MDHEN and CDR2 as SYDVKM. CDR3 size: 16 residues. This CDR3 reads CASSPSLTTGADIQYF. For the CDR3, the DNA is TGTGCCAGCAGCCCGTCCCTAACCACCGGGGCGGACATTCAGTACTTC.

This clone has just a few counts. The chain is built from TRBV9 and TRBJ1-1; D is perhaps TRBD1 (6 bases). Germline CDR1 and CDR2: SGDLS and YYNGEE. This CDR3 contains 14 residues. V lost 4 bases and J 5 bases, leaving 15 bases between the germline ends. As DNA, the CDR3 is TGTGCCAGCAGCACTGGCCGAGGGGGAACTGAAGCTTTCTTT. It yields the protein CASSTGRGGTEAFF.

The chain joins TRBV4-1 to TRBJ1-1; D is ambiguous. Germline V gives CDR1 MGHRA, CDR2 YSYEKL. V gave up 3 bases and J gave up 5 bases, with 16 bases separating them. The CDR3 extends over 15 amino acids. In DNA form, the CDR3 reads TGCGCCAGCAGCCAGAGTGGAGGTATCCGAACTGAAGCTTTCTTT. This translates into CASSQSGGIRTEAFF.

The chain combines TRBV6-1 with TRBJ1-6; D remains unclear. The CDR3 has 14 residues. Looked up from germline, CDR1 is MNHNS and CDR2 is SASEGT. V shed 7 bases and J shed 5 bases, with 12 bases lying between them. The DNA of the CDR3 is TGTGCCAGCATTAGAAGGACCAATAATTCACCCCTCCACTTT. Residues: CASIRRTNNSPLHF.

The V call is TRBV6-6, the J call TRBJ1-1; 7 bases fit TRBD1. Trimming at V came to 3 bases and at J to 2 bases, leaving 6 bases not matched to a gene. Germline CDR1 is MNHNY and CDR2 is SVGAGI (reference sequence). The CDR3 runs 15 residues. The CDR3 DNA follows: TGTGCCAGCAGTTATACAGGACAGGCAAACACTGAAGCTTTCTTT. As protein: CASSYTGQANTEAFF.

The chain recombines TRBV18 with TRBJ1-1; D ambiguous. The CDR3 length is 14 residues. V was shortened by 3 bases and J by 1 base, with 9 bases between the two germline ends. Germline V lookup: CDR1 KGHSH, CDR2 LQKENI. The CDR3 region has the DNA TGTGCCAGCTCACCCGGACGGACGAACACTGAAGCTTTCTTT. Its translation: CASSPGRTNTEAFF.

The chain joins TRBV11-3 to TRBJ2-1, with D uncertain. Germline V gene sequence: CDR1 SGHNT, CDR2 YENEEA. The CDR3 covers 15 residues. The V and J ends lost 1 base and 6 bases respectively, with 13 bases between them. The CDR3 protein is CASSLAPLVGNEQFF. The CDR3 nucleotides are TGTGCCAGCAGCTTAGCACCTTTAGTGGGCAATGAGCAGTTCTTC.

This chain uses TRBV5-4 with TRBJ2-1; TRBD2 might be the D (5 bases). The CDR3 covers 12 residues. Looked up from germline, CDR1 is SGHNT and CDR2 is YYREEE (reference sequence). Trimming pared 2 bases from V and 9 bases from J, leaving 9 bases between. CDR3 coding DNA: TGTGCCAGCAGCTTTCCGGGATTTGAGCAGTTCTTC. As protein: CASSFPGFEQFF.

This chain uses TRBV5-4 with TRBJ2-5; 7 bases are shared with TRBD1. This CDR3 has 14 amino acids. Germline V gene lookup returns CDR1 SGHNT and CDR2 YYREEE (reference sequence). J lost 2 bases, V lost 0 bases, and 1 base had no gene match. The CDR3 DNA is TGTGCCAGCAGCTTGGTGACAGGGCAAGAGACCCAGTACTTC. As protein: CASSLVTGQETQYF. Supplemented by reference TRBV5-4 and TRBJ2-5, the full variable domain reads ETGVTQSPTHLIKTRGQQVTLRCSSQSGHNTVSWYQQALGQGPQFIFQYYREEENGRGNFPPRFSGLQFPNYSSELNVNALELDDSALYLCASSLVTGQETQYFGPGTRLLVL.

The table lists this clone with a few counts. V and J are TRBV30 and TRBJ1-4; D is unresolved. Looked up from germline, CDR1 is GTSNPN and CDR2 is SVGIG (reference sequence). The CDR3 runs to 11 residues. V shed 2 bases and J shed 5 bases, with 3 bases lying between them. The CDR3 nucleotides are TGTGCCTGGAGTAAAAATGAAAAACTGTTTTTT. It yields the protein CAWSKNEKLFF. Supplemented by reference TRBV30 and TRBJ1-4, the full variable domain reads SQTIHQWPATLVQPVGSPLSLECTVEGTSNPNLYWYRQAAGRGLQLLFYSVGIGQISSEVPQNLSASRPQDRQFILSSKKLLLSDSGFYLCAWSKNEKLFFGSGTQLSVL.

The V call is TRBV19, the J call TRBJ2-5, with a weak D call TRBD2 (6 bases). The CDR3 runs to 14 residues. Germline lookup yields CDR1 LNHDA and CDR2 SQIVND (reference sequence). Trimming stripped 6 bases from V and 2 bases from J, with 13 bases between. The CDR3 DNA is TGTGCCAGTAGGCAGGGTAGCGGACAAGAGACCCAGTACTTC. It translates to CASRQGSGQETQYF.

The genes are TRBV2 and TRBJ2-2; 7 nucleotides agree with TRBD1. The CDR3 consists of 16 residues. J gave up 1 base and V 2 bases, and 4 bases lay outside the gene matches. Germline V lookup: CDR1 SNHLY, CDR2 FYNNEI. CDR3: CASSERRTGNTGELFF. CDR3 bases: TGTGCCAGCAGTGAAAGAAGGACAGGGAACACCGGGGAGCTGTTTTTT.

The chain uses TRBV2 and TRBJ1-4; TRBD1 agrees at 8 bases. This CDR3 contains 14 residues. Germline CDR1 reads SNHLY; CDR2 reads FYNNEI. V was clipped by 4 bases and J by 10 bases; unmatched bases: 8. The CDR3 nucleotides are TGTGCCAGCAGTGTCCAGGGGGCGCGAGGAAAACTGTTTTTT. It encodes CASSVQGARGKLFF.

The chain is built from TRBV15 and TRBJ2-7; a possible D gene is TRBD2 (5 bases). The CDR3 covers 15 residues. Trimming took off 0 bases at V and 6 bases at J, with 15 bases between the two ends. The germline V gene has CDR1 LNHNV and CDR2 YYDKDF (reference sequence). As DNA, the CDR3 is TGTGCCACCAGCAGAGACCGGACGGGGTCGGGCGAGCAGTACTTC. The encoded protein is CATSRDRTGSGEQYF.

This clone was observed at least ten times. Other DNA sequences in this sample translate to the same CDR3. CDR3 in DNA: TGTGCCAGCAGCCTCCCTAGCGGGACGAAAGATACGCAGTATTTT. Its protein product is CASSLPSGTKDTQYF. The chain has TRBV2 and TRBJ2-3; 9 bases are a match to TRBD2. CDR1 is SNHLY, CDR2 FYNNEI, per germline. The CDR3 is made up of 15 amino acids. Trimming took 6 bases from V and 5 from J; bases not matched to a gene: 9.

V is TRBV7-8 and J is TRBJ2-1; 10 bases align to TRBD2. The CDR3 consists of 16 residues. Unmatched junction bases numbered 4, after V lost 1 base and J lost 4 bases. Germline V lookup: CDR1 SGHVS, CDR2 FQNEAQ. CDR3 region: CASSLGVAGGYNEQFF. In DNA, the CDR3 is TGTGCCAGCAGCTTAGGTGTAGCGGGGGGTTACAATGAGCAGTTCTTC. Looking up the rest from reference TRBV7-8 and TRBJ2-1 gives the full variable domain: GAGVSQSPRYKVAKRGQDVALRCDPISGHVSLFWYQQALGQGPEFLTYFQNEAQLDKSGLPSDRFFAERPEGSVSTLKIQRTQQEDSAVYLCASSLGVAGGYNEQFFGPGTRLTVL.

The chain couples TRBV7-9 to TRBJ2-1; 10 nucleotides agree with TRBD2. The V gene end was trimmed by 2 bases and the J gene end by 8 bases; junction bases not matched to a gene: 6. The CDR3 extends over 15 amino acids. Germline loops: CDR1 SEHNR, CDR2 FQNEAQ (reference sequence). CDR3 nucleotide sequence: TGTGCCAGCAGCTTATCATCTAGCGGGAGTCATGAGCAGTTCTTC. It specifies CASSLSSSGSHEQFF.

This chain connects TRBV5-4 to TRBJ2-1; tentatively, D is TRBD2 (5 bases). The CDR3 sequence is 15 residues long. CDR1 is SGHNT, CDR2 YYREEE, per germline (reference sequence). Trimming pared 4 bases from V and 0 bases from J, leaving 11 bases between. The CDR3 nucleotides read TGTGCCAGCAGCCAATCTAGCAGCTCCTACAATGAGCAGTTCTTC. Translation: CASSQSSSSYNEQFF.

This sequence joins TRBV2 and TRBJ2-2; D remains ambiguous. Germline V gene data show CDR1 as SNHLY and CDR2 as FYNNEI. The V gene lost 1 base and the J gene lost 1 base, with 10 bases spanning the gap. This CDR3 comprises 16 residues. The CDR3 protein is CASSEEGGKNTGELFF. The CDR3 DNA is TGTGCCAGCAGTGAAGAAGGCGGAAAGAACACCGGGGAGCTGTTTTTT.

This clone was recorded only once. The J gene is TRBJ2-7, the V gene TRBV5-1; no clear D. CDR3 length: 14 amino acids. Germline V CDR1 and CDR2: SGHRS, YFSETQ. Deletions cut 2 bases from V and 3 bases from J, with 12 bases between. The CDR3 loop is CASSLLPGSYEQYF. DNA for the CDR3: TGCGCCAGCAGCTTACTCCCGGGCAGCTACGAGCAGTACTTC.

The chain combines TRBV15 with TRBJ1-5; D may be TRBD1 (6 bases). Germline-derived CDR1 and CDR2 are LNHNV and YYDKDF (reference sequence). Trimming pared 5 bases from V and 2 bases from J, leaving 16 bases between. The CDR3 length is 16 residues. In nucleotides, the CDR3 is TGTGCCACCAGCGAAGGGGGGGACATTCGCAATCAGCCCCAGCATTTT. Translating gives CATSEGGDIRNQPQHF.

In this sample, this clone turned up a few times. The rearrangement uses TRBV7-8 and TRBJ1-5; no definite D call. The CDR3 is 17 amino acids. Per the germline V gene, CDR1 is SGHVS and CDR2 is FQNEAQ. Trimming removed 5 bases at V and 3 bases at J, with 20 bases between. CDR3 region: CASSPIAGLGSNQPQHF. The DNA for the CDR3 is TGTGCCAGCAGCCCCATTGCAGGCCTGGGGTCCAATCAGCCCCAGCATTTT.

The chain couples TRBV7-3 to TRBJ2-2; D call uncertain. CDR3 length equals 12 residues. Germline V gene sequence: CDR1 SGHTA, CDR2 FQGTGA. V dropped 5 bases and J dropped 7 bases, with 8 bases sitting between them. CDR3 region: CASSPTNGELFF. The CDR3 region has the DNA TGTGCCAGCAGCCCGACGAACGGGGAGCTGTTTTTT.

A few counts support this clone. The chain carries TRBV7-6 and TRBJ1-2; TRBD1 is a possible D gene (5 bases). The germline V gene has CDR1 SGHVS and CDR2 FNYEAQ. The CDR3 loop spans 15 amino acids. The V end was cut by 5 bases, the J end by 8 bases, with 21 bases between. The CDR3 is CASSQTTDPTHGYTF. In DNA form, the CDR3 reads TGTGCCAGCAGCCAGACGACAGACCCAACACACGGCTACACCTTC.

CDR3 protein: CASKEERMNTEAFF. The CDR3 DNA follows: TGTGCCAGTAAAGAGGAGAGAATGAACACTGAAGCTTTCTTT. The rearrangement joins TRBV19 to TRBJ1-1, with D hard to call. CDR1 is LNHDA, CDR2 SQIVND, per germline (reference sequence). Trimming took 7 bases from V and 0 from J, leaving 12 bases between them. The CDR3 loop spans 14 amino acids.

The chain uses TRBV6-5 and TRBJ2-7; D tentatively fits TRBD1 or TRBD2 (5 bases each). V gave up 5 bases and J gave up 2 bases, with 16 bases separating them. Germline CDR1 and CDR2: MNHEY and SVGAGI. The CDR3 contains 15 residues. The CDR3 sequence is CASSTVGGEPYEQYF. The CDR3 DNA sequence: TGTGCCAGCAGTACAGTTGGGGGAGAGCCCTACGAGCAGTACTTC.

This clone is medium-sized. The DNA of the CDR3 is TGCGCCAGCAGTGAGTCGCGAGAGACCCAGTACTTC. Its protein product is CASSESRETQYF. The chain employs TRBV10-2 and TRBJ2-5; the D is unclear. The germline CDR1 and CDR2 sequences are WSHSY and SAAADI. The CDR3 length is 12 residues. The V and J ends lost 0 bases and 4 bases respectively, with 3 bases between them.